The sequence of this T cell receptor (beta chain) was determined in a study of cytomegalovirus exposure and HLA in healthy donors. Findings of the study overall: Investigators reported more than 150 TCR beta chains as tied to cytomegalovirus.

The study ran its PCR with 60 Vbeta and 13 Jbeta primers. TCRdb's table, derived via immunoSEQ multiplex PCR, lists solely in-frame clones and lacks some. Here the sample spans about 54,000 clones, around three quarters being singletons. Note on this clone: Its specificity is not known.

CDR1 is SGHVS, CDR2 FNYEAQ, per germline. Trimming removed 0 bases at V and 7 bases at J, with 22 bases between. The CDR3 covers 18 residues. The sample consisted of PBMCs. The TCR sequence derives from a female donor in good health and CMV-seronegative. The gene calls are TRBV7-6 and TRBJ2-1; possibly TRBD1 for D (5 bases). The CDR3 loop is CASSLARPGLGNLNEQFF. The CDR3, as DNA: TGTGCCAGCAGCTTAGCACGGCCAGGGCTAGGTAACTTGAATGAGCAGTTCTTC.